This TCR beta chain comes out of a study of blood T cell repertoires in COVID-19. Measured with immunoSEQ multiplex PCR; TCRdb has only the in-frame clones, and not every one. The sample contains roughly 240,000 clones, roughly 88% of which appear only once. CDR3 size: 14 residues. From germline, CDR1 is SGHRS and CDR2 YFSETQ. Trimming shortened V by 0 bases and J by 0 bases, and 7 bases separated the two germline ends. The chain combines TRBV5-1 with TRBJ2-7; D is possibly TRBD2 (6 bases). Material for sequencing was peripheral blood. The TCR was taken from a man between 40 and 49 years old who had recovered from COVID-19. The CDR3 bases are TGCGCCAGCAGCTTGGACGGGAGCTCCTACGAGCAGTACTTC. It yields the protein CASSLDGSSYEQYF. The whole variable domain, remainder taken from reference TRBV5-1 and TRBJ2-7, is KAGVTQTPRYLIKTRGQQVTLSCSPISGHRSVSWYQQTPGQGLQFLFEYFSETQRNKGNFPGRFSGRQFSNSRSEMNVSTLELGDSALYLCASSLDGSSYEQYFGPGTRLTVT.